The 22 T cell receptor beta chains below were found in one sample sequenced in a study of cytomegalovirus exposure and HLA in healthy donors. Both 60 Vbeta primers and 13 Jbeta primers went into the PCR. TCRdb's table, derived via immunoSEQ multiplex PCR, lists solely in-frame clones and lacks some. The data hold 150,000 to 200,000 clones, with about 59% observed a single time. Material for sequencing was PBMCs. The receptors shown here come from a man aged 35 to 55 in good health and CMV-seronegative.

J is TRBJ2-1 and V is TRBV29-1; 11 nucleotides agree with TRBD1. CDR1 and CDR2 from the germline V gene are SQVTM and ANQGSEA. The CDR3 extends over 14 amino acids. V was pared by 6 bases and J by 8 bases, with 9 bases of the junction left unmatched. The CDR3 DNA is TGCAGCGTAGTGGGACAGGGGGGATCCGATGAGCAGTTCTTC. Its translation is CSVVGQGGSDEQFF.

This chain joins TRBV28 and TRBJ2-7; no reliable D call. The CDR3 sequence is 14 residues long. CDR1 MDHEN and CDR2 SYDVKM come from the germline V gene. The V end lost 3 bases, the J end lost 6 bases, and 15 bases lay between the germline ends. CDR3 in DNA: TGTGCCAGCAGTTTTAGGCTGGCGACGGGCGAGCAGTACTTC. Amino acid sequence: CASSFRLATGEQYF.

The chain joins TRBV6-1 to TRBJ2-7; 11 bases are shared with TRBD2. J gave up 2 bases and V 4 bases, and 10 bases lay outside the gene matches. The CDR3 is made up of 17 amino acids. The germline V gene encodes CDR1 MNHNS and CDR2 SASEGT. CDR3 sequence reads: CASSGKRSGLAAYEQYF. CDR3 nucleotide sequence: TGTGCCAGCAGTGGCAAACGATCGGGACTAGCGGCCTACGAGCAGTACTTC.

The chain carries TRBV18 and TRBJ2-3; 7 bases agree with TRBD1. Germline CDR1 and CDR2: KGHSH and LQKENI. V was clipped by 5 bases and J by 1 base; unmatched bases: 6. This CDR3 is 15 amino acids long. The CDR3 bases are TGTGCCAGCTCAGGCAGACAGGGCGGCACAGATACGCAGTATTTT. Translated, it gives CASSGRQGGTDTQYF.

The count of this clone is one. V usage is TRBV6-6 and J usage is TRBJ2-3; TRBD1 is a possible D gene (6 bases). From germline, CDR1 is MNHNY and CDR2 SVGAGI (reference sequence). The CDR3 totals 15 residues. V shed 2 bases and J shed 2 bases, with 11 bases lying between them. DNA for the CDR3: TGTGCCAGCAGTTACGCCAAGGGGGTCACAGATACGCAGTATTTT. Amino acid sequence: CASSYAKGVTDTQYF.

The CDR3 spells CASSTDRAINEQFF. The DNA of the CDR3 is TGTGCCAGTAGTACCGACAGGGCCATCAATGAGCAGTTCTTC. The gene calls are TRBV19 and TRBJ2-1, with 7 bases that match TRBD1. Germline V gene sequence: CDR1 LNHDA, CDR2 SQIVND (reference sequence). This CDR3 is 14 amino acids long. V lost 4 bases and J lost 6; bases outside the gene matches: 6.

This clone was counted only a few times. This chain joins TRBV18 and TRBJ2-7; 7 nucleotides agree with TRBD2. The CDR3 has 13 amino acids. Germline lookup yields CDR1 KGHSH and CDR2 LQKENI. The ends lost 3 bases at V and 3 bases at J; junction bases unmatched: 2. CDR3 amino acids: CASSPGRDYEQYF. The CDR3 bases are TGTGCCAGCTCACCGGGGAGGGACTACGAGCAGTACTTC.

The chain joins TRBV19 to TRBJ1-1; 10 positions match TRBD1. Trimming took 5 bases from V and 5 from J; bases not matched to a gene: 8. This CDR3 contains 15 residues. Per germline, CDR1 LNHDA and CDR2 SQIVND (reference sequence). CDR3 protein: CASSFSTGGITEAFF. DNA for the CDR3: TGTGCCAGTAGTTTCTCGACAGGGGGCATAACTGAAGCTTTCTTT.

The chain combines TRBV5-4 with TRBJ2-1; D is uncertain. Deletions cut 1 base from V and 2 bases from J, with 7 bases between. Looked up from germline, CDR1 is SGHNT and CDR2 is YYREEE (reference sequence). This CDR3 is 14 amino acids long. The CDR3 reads CASSLSLAYNEQFF. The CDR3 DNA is TGTGCCAGCAGCTTGTCGCTAGCCTACAATGAGCAGTTCTTC.

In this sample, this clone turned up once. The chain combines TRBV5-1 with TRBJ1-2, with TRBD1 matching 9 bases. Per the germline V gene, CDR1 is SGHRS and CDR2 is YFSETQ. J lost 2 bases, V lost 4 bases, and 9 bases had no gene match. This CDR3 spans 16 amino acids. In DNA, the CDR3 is TGCGCCAGCAGCCAAGGACAGGGGCCACGAAACTATGGCTACACCTTC. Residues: CASSQGQGPRNYGYTF.

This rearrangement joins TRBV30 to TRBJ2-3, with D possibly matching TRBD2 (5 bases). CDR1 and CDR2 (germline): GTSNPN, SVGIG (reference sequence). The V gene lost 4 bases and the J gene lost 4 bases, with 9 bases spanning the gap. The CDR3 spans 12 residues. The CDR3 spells CAWKGSADTQYF. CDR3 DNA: TGTGCCTGGAAAGGGAGTGCAGATACGCAGTATTTT.

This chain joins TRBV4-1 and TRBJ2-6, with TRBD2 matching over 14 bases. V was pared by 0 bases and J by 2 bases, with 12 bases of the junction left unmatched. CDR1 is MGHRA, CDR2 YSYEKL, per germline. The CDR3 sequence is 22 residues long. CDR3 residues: CASSQEPGLAGAGGPGANVLTF. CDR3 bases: TGCGCCAGCAGCCAAGAGCCGGGACTAGCGGGAGCGGGGGGCCCTGGGGCCAACGTCCTGACTTTC.

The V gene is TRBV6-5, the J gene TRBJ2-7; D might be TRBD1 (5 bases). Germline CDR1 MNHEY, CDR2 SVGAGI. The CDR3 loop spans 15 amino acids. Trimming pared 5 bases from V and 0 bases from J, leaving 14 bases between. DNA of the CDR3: TGTGCCAGCAGTAGCACTGGGGCTAGCTCCTACGAGCAGTACTTC. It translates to CASSSTGASSYEQYF.

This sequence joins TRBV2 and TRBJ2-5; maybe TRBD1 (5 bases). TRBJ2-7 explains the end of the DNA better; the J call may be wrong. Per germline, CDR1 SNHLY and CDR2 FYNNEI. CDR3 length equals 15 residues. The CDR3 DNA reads TGTGCCAGCAGTGAGGGTCCAGGGATCCCCTACGAGCAGTACTTC. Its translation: CASSEGPGIPYEQYF.

The CDR3 loop reads CASSSYSIRVPKSPLHF. The CDR3 coding sequence is TGTGCCAGCAGTTCGTATTCAATCAGGGTTCCAAAATCACCCCTCCACTTT. The gene calls are TRBV28 and TRBJ1-6, with a tentative D call TRBD1 (5 bases). Germline CDR1 MDHEN, CDR2 SYDVKM. The CDR3 covers 17 residues. Trimming left V 4 bases short and J 10 bases short, with 23 bases between.

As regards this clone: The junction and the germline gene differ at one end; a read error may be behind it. CDR3 bases: TGTGCTAGCAGCTTGGGACTAGCGGCCACAGATACGCAGTATTTT. This gives the protein CASSLGLAATDTQYF. The V call is TRBV7-7, the J call TRBJ2-3; the match to TRBD2 covers 11 bases. Germline CDR1 and CDR2: SSHAT and FNYEAQ (reference sequence). This CDR3 region has 15 residues.

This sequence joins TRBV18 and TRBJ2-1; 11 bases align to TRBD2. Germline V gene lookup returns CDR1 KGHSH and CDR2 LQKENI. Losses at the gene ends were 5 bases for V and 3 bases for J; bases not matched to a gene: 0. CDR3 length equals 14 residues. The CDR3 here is CASSTSGSYNEQFF. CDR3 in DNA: TGTGCCAGCTCAACTAGCGGGAGCTACAATGAGCAGTTCTTC.

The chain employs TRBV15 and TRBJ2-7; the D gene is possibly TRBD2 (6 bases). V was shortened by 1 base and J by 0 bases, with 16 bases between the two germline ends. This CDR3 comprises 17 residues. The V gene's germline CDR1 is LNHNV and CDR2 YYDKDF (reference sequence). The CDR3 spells CATSRGMEGLASYEQYF. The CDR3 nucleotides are TGTGCCACCAGCAGAGGAATGGAGGGCCTTGCCTCCTACGAGCAGTACTTC.

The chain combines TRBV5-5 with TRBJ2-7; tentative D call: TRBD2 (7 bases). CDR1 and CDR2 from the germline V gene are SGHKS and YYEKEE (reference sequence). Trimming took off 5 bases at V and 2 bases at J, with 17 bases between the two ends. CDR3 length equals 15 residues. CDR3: CASRVRGRDPYEQYF. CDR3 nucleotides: TGTGCCAGCAGGGTGCGGGGGCGGGATCCCTACGAGCAGTACTTC.

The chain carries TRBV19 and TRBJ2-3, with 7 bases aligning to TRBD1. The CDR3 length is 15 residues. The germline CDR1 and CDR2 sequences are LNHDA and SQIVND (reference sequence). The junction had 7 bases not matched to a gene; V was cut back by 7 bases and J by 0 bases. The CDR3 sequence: CASTSRQGSTDTQYF. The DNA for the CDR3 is TGTGCCAGTACCAGCCGACAGGGTAGCACAGATACGCAGTATTTT. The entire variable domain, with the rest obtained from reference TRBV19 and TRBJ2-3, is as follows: DGGITQSPKYLFRKEGQNVTLSCEQNLNHDAMYWYRQDPGQGLRLIYYSQIVNDFQKGDIAEGYSVSREKKESFPLTVTSAQKNPTAFYLCASTSRQGSTDTQYFGPGTRLTVL.

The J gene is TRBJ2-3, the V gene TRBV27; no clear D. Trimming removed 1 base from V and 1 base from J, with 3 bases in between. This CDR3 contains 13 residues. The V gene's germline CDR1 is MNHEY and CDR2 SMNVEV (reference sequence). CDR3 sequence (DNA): TGTGCCAGCAGTTTATTAGGCACAGATACGCAGTATTTT. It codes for CASSLLGTDTQYF.

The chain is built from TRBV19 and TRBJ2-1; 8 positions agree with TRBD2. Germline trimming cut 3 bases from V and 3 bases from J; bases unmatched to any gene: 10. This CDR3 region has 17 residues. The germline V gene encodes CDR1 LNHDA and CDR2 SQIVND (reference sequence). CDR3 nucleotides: TGTGCCAGTAGTATTGGGTTACTAGCGGCTTACTACAATGAGCAGTTCTTC. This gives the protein CASSIGLLAAYYNEQFF.